Following are 10 T cell receptor beta chains from one sample sequenced in a study of blood T cells in healthy people across ages. The authors ran a second PCR of roughly 7 to 11 cycles using a sample-barcoded 5' primer and a J-beta primer mix. One entry per CDR3 protein, called by TCRdb with MiXCR from the 5' RACE reads. The sample contains about 1.7 million distinct CDR3 sequences, 28% of which appear only once. Sequenced sample: blood. The receptors come from a woman in her thirties in good health.

V and J are TRBV14 and TRBJ2-7; TRBD2 aligns across 8 bases. With 4 bases clipped from V and 7 bases from J, the junction kept 6 bases outside the gene matches. In germline, CDR1 is SGHDN, CDR2 FVKESK. This CDR3 is 13 amino acids long. For the CDR3, the DNA is TGTGCCAGCAGCCCAGTAGCGGGAAATGAGCAGTACTTC. This translates into CASSPVAGNEQYF.

In regard to this clonotype: Given a much more abundant clone one base away, this may be a read error. The V call is TRBV13, the J call TRBJ2-5; 7 positions match TRBD2. Germline V gene lookup returns CDR1 PRHDT and CDR2 FYEKMQ (reference sequence). This CDR3 contains 15 residues. CDR3 nucleotide sequence: TGTGCCGGCAGCTTAGACCAGGGAGGGCAAGAGACCCAGTACTTC. The encoded protein is CAGSLDQGGQETQYF.

Points on this clonotype: This may be a read error: a much more frequent sequence differs by one nucleotide. The genes are TRBV7-2 and TRBJ2-7; 9 nucleotides line up with TRBD2. This CDR3 region has 16 residues. Trimming cost V 1 base and J 5 bases; bases outside gene matches: 9. CDR1 is SGHTA, CDR2 FQGNSA, per germline. CDR3 coding DNA: TGTGCCAGCAGCTTAGGTGATAGCGGGAGTTTCCACGAGCAGTACTTC. Encoded protein: CASSLGDSGSFHEQYF. Together with reference TRBV7-2 and TRBJ2-7, the CDR3 gives the full variable domain: GAGVSQSPSNKVTEKGKDVELRCDPISGHTALYWYRQSLGQGLEFLIYFQGNSAPDKSGLPSDRFSAERTGGSVSTLTIQRTQQEDSAVYLCASSLGDSGSFHEQYFGPGTRLTVT.

This clonotype has ten or more counts. V is TRBV27 and J is TRBJ2-5; D remains unclear. The germline V and J ends were trimmed by 4 bases and 6 bases, with 18 bases remaining between them. There are 15 residues in the CDR3. Germline V gene lookup returns CDR1 MNHEY and CDR2 SMNVEV (reference sequence). This CDR3 is CASSYIPVGKKTQYF. The CDR3 DNA sequence: TGTGCCAGCAGTTACATCCCTGTGGGGAAGAAGACCCAGTACTTC.

The V call is TRBV14, the J call TRBJ2-1; no clear D gene. V was trimmed by 3 bases and J by 4 bases, leaving 16 bases between them. The germline V gene encodes CDR1 SGHDN and CDR2 FVKESK. The CDR3 runs 16 residues. The CDR3 coding sequence is TGTGCCAGCAGCCATTCTGACGGCTACCTTTACAATGAGCAGTTCTTC. Translation gives CASSHSDGYLYNEQFF.

This clonotype has ten or more counts. This rearrangement joins TRBV12-5 to TRBJ2-3; D possibly corresponds to TRBD2 (6 bases). Germline values: CDR1 LGHNT, CDR2 FRNRAP. This CDR3 spans 13 amino acids. The ends were cut back, 2 bases at V and 3 bases at J, with 6 bases in the middle. The CDR3 coding sequence is TGTGCTAGTGGTTTGAGCGGGACAGATACGCAGTATTTT. Translating it yields CASGLSGTDTQYF.

This clonotype was seen repeatedly, ten times or more. The rearrangement joins TRBV13 to TRBJ2-7; 7 positions match TRBD1. The trim removed 2 bases at V and 3 bases at J, leaving 4 bases unmatched. CDR3 length: 14 residues. Germline V lookup: CDR1 PRHDT, CDR2 FYEKMQ (reference sequence). The CDR3, as DNA: TGTGCCAGCAGCTTATATGGGGACAGCTACGAGCAGTACTTC. This translates into CASSLYGDSYEQYF.

This clonotype was recorded a few times. The germline gene is not matched at one end of the junction; a read error may be the cause. CDR3 nucleotide sequence: TGTGCCATCAGTAACGAGGAGAGGGGCACAGATACGCAGTATTTT. Residues: CAISNEERGTDTQYF. The gene calls are TRBV6-1 and TRBJ2-3; TRBD2 is a possible D gene (5 bases). The CDR3 totals 15 residues. Germline V gives CDR1 MNHNS, CDR2 SASEGT.

The chain recombines TRBV20-1 with TRBJ2-5, with TRBD2 matching 8 bases. V dropped 5 bases and J dropped 4; count of bases not matched to a gene: 9. Germline CDR1 DFQATT, CDR2 SNEGSKA (reference sequence). This CDR3 contains 14 residues. For the CDR3, the DNA is TGCAGTGCTGCCCGTCGGGAGGGCCTAGAGACCCAGTACTTC. Encoded protein: CSAARREGLETQYF.

This clonotype has more than one count but fewer than ten. This chain uses TRBV20-1 with TRBJ2-1; TRBD2 agrees at 7 bases. Germline CDR1 DFQATT, CDR2 SNEGSKA (reference sequence). This CDR3 comprises 14 residues. V dropped 4 bases and J dropped 6; count of bases not matched to a gene: 9. The DNA of the CDR3 is TGCAGTGCTAACACGGGGGGAGCTGTCAATGAGCAGTTCTTC. Translating gives CSANTGGAVNEQFF.